The 7 T cell receptor beta chains in this list originate from one sample, sequenced in a study of blood T cell repertoires in COVID-19. TCRdb's table, derived via immunoSEQ multiplex PCR, lists solely in-frame clones and lacks some. This table holds roughly 340,000 clones, around nine tenths found once. Sequenced material: peripheral blood. The receptor set was obtained from a woman aged 18-29 years who had recovered from COVID-19.

This chain links TRBV27 with TRBJ2-7; 7 bases fit TRBD2. CDR1 MNHEY and CDR2 SMNVEV come from the germline V gene (reference sequence). This CDR3 contains 14 residues. Losses at the gene ends were 6 bases for V and 0 bases for J; bases not matched to a gene: 5. As DNA, the CDR3 is TGTGCCAGCAGATTTAAGCGGGACTCCTACGAGCAGTACGTC. As protein: CASRFKRDSYEQYV.

V is TRBV20-1 and J is TRBJ2-1; D is perhaps TRBD2 (6 bases). V lost 3 bases and J 7 bases, leaving 10 bases between the germline ends. This CDR3 has 12 amino acids. Germline V CDR1 and CDR2: DFQATT, SNEGSKA (reference sequence). CDR3 loop: CSASRRGNEQFF. The CDR3 region has the DNA TGCAGTGCTAGTCGACGGGGGAATGAGCAGTTCTTC.

The sample holds one count of this clone. The V call is TRBV13, the J call TRBJ1-1, with D perhaps TRBD1 (5 bases). This CDR3 spans 15 amino acids. V lost 5 bases, J lost 2 bases, and 15 bases lay in between. Germline-derived CDR1 and CDR2 are PRHDT and FYEKMQ (reference sequence). Written as DNA, the CDR3 is TGTGCCAGCAGCCCCGGGGGGGATGGTAACACTGAAGCTTTCTTT. It is translated as CASSPGGDGNTEAFF. Based on the CDR3 plus reference TRBV13 and TRBJ1-1, the full variable domain is AAGVIQSPRHLIKEKRETATLKCYPIPRHDTVYWYQQGPGQDPQFLISFYEKMQSDKGSIPDRFSAQQFSDYHSELNMSSLELGDSALYFCASSPGGDGNTEAFFGQGTRLTVV.

This chain connects TRBV5-1 to TRBJ2-1; D possibly corresponds to TRBD1 (8 bases). The CDR3 has 14 residues. Germline CDR1 is SGHRS and CDR2 is YFSETQ. V was pared by 5 bases and J by 8 bases, with 17 bases between. CDR3 sequence: CASSPRTGRDEQFF. Here the CDR3 DNA reads TGCGCCAGCAGTCCTAGGACAGGGAGGGATGAGCAGTTCTTC.

The rearrangement uses TRBV5-6 and TRBJ2-3, with a weak D call TRBD2 (6 bases). CDR3 length equals 13 residues. V was cut by 7 bases and J by 2 bases, with 11 bases left in between. The germline V gene encodes CDR1 SGHDT and CDR2 YYEEEE. The CDR3 DNA reads TGTGCCAGCGGGGCGGGGTACACAGATACGCAGTATTTT. Protein: CASGAGYTDTQYF. The full variable domain, with the rest looked up from reference TRBV5-6 and TRBJ2-3, is DAGVTQSPTHLIKTRGQQVTLRCSPKSGHDTVSWYQQALGQGPQFIFQYYEEEERQRGNFPDRFSGHQFPNYSSELNVNALLLGDSALYLCASGAGYTDTQYFGPGTRLTVL.

The chain links TRBV7-9 to TRBJ2-5; the match to TRBD1 covers 9 bases. CDR1 and CDR2 (germline): SEHNR, FQNEAQ (reference sequence). The CDR3 consists of 15 residues. With 5 bases clipped from V and 1 base from J, the junction kept 5 bases outside the gene matches. Here the CDR3 reads CASSLGTGRQETQYF. The CDR3 DNA reads as TGTGCCAGCAGCCTGGGGACAGGGCGCCAAGAGACCCAGTACTTC.

The V and J genes are TRBV28 and TRBJ2-1; a possible D gene is TRBD2 (6 bases). The CDR3 spans 15 residues. V shed 7 bases and J shed 6 bases, with 19 bases lying between them. The germline V gene has CDR1 MDHEN and CDR2 SYDVKM. The DNA for the CDR3 is TGTGCCAGCACCATAACTAGCAAGGGAGGCAATGAGCAGTTCTTC. Amino acids: CASTITSKGGNEQFF.